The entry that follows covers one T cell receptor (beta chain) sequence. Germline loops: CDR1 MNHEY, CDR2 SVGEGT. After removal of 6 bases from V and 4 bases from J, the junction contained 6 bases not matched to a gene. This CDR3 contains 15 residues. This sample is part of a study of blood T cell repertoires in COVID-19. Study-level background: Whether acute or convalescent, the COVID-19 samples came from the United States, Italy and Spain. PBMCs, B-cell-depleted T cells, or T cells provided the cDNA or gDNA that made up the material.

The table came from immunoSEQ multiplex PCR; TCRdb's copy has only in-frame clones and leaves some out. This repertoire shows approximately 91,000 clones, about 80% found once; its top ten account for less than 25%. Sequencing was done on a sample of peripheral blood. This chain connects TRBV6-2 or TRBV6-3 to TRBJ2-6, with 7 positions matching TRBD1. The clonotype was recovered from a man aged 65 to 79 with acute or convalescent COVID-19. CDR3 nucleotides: TGTGCCAGCAGCCGCGACAGGGCCGGGGCCAACGTCCTGACTTTC. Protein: CASSRDRAGANVLTF.